The clone carrying this TCR beta chain was detected many times. Its target is not known. Time point here: longitudinal time-point 2. 2 million PBMCs stored at -80 C were the source of the unsorted libraries. The record originates from a study of neurological immune-mediated disorders. Study conclusions and caveats: Healthy controls had more TCR clonal expansion than multiple sclerosis, which showed the least, whereas HTLV-1-associated myelopathy showed the most.

The CDR3 is 18 residues long. From germline, CDR1 is SSHAT and CDR2 FNYEAQ (reference sequence). The junction had 9 bases not matched to a gene; V was cut back by 1 base and J by 2 bases. TCRdb itself ran the 5' RACE reads through MiXCR, one entry per CDR3 protein. This table holds 60,000 to 75,000 distinct CDR3 sequences, 9.7% found once. The chain employs TRBV7-7 and TRBJ2-5; 11 bases agree with TRBD2. The specimen sequenced was PBMCs. The TCR comes from a man between 25 and 39 years old in good health. CDR3 protein: CASSLGLAGGPPQETQYF. For the CDR3, the DNA is TGTGCCAGCAGCTTAGGTCTAGCGGGAGGCCCTCCTCAAGAGACCCAGTACTTC.